This passage covers 17 T cell receptor beta chains from one sample sequenced in a study of blood T cell repertoires in COVID-19. This table comes from immunoSEQ multiplex PCR, and its TCRdb copy is limited to in-frame clones, with some not included. The sample shows about 140,000 clones, around 78% of them seen only once. Sequences were obtained from peripheral blood. Every receptor here comes from a woman aged 80 or over with active or convalescent COVID-19.

The chain uses TRBV5-1 and TRBJ2-7; 7 positions agree with TRBD1. CDR1 SGHRS and CDR2 YFSETQ come from the germline V gene. CDR3 length: 15 amino acids. V lost 3 bases and J lost 0; bases outside the gene matches: 6. The CDR3 loop reads CASSWTTGSSYEQYF. The DNA of the CDR3 is TGCGCCAGCAGCTGGACGACAGGGAGCTCCTACGAGCAGTACTTC.

The chain has TRBV6-2 or TRBV6-3 and TRBJ2-7, with D possibly being TRBD2 (5 bases). Germline-derived CDR1 and CDR2 are MNHEY and SVGEGT. The CDR3 sequence is 13 residues long. V dropped 5 bases and J dropped 3 bases, with 11 bases sitting between them. CDR3 loop: CASSLPRDYEQYF. CDR3 bases: TGTGCCAGCAGTCTACCGAGGGACTACGAGCAGTACTTC.

This clone was observed a few times. The chain has TRBV19 and TRBJ2-1, with 11 nucleotides matching TRBD2. The germline gives CDR1 LNHDA, CDR2 SQIVND (reference sequence). Losses at the gene ends were 2 bases for V and 7 bases for J; bases not matched to a gene: 4. CDR3 size: 15 residues. The CDR3, as DNA: TGTGCCAGTAGTATAATAGCGGGGGGGCCGAATGAGCAGTTCTTC. Amino acids: CASSIIAGGPNEQFF.

The rearrangement joins TRBV7-2 to TRBJ1-2, with D tentatively TRBD1 (5 bases). The germline CDR1 and CDR2 sequences are SGHTA and FQGNSA. The CDR3 loop spans 12 amino acids. Trimming pared 5 bases from V and 10 bases from J, leaving 14 bases between. CDR3 loop: CASSPKTDLYTF. The CDR3 bases are TGTGCCAGCAGCCCAAAGACAGACCTCTACACCTTC.

As regards this clone: An end of the junction does not agree with germline; a read error may underlie this. V gene TRBV7-7 combines with J gene TRBJ1-3, with D unclear. Per the germline V gene, CDR1 is SSHAT and CDR2 is FNYEAQ (reference sequence). This CDR3 contains 13 residues. CDR3 amino acids: CASSGGSGNTIYF. The DNA of the CDR3 is TGTGCTAGCAGCGGAGGCTCTGGAAACACCATATATTTT.

The chain links TRBV7-9 to TRBJ1-3; D gene uncertain. The CDR3 covers 16 residues. Trimming cost V 5 bases and J 2 bases, with 16 bases left between them. Germline CDR1 is SEHNR and CDR2 is FQNEAQ (reference sequence). In DNA form, the CDR3 reads TGTGCCAGCAGCCCAAAGATCCGAACGGCTGGAAACACCATATATTTT. Translated: CASSPKIRTAGNTIYF.

V is TRBV5-1 and J is TRBJ2-3; D not resolved. Germline V gene lookup returns CDR1 SGHRS and CDR2 YFSETQ. The CDR3 totals 15 residues. Trimming took off 1 base at V and 5 bases at J, with 14 bases between the two ends. CDR3 DNA: TGCGCCAGCAGCTTGTCAGTCCCTCCGATAGATACGCAGTATTTT. It codes for CASSLSVPPIDTQYF.

The V gene is TRBV15, the J gene TRBJ2-3; D unclear. Germline V CDR1 and CDR2: LNHNV, YYDKDF (reference sequence). The CDR3 is 12 residues long. Trimming removed 4 bases from V and 7 bases from J, with 9 bases in between. CDR3 loop: CATSTAMYTQYF. CDR3 bases: TGTGCCACCAGCACCGCGATGTATACGCAGTATTTT.

This rearrangement joins TRBV29-1 to TRBJ1-1; maybe TRBD1 (6 bases). The CDR3 consists of 13 residues. Germline V gene data show CDR1 as SQVTM and CDR2 as ANQGSEA. V was clipped by 5 bases and J by 4 bases, with 14 bases between them. The CDR3 bases are TGCAGCGTTCACTCAGGGGTTGGCACTGAAGCTTTCTTT. Encoded protein: CSVHSGVGTEAFF.

This rearrangement joins TRBV6-2 or TRBV6-3 to TRBJ1-5, with D possibly matching TRBD1 (6 bases). V lost 0 bases and J 7 bases, leaving 10 bases between the germline ends. The germline CDR1 and CDR2 sequences are MNHEY and SVGEGT. The length of the CDR3 is 14 residues. The CDR3 region has the DNA TGTGCCAGCAGTTACTCAGGGGGTGGGCAGCCCCAGCATTTT. This translates into CASSYSGGGQPQHF.

This sequence joins TRBV19 and TRBJ2-7, with D possibly being TRBD1 (5 bases). The CDR3 covers 13 residues. Between the trimmed V and J ends, which lost 1 base and 2 bases, there was a span of 6 bases. Germline-derived CDR1 and CDR2 are LNHDA and SQIVND (reference sequence). Written as DNA, the CDR3 is TGTGCCAGTAGTATAGCAGGGCCCTACGAGCAGTACTTC. It translates to CASSIAGPYEQYF. The whole variable domain, filled in from reference TRBV19 and TRBJ2-7, reads DGGITQSPKYLFRKEGQNVTLSCEQNLNHDAMYWYRQDPGQGLRLIYYSQIVNDFQKGDIAEGYSVSREKKESFPLTVTSAQKNPTAFYLCASSIAGPYEQYFGPGTRLTVT.

This clone was observed a handful of times. This rearrangement joins TRBV5-1 to TRBJ1-1; D is unclear. The CDR3 has 14 residues. CDR1 and CDR2 from the germline V gene are SGHRS and YFSETQ. V shed 0 bases and J shed 7 bases, with 13 bases lying between them. CDR3 coding DNA: TGCGCCAGCAGCTTGGACTCCTCCGGGGATGAAGCTTTCTTT. Amino acids: CASSLDSSGDEAFF.

This clone was seen only once. The gene calls are TRBV7-8 and TRBJ1-6; TRBD1 agrees at 8 bases. The CDR3 spans 14 residues. Germline V lookup: CDR1 SGHVS, CDR2 FQNEAQ. V shed 5 bases and J 11 bases; nucleotides not matched to a gene: 8. This CDR3 is CASSVGTGVPPLHF. The DNA for the CDR3 is TGTGCCAGCAGCGTCGGGACAGGCGTTCCACCCCTCCACTTT.

This chain links TRBV10-3 with TRBJ2-3, with TRBD2 matching 10 bases. The CDR3 is 15 amino acids. Trimming at V came to 8 bases and at J to 10 bases, leaving 15 bases not matched to a gene. Per the germline V gene, CDR1 is ENHRY and CDR2 is SYGVKD. The CDR3 DNA follows: TGTGCCATCGGGGGTAGCGGGGGGCCGGGATTGGCGCAGTATTTT. Translating it yields CAIGGSGGPGLAQYF.

The chain's CDR3 is CASGTGLGDADTQYF. For the CDR3, the DNA is TGTGCCAGCGGGACGGGACTAGGGGATGCAGATACGCAGTATTTT. The J gene is TRBJ2-3, the V gene TRBV6-5; 8 bases agree with TRBD2. Trimming at V came to 8 bases and at J to 4 bases, leaving 11 bases not matched to a gene. CDR3 length equals 15 residues. Per the germline V gene, CDR1 is MNHEY and CDR2 is SVGAGI.

This clone was seen just once. V is TRBV10-1 and J is TRBJ2-1, with a possible D match to TRBD1 (6 bases). The CDR3 consists of 15 residues. CDR1 and CDR2 from the germline V gene are WNHNN and SYGVQD (reference sequence). Trimming removed 7 bases at V and 5 bases at J, with 18 bases between. CDR3 DNA: TGCGCCAGCACCTGCCCTGCATGGACAGACAATGAGCAGTTCTTC. Protein product: CASTCPAWTDNEQFF.

V and J are TRBV3-1 (or the pseudogene TRBV3-2) and TRBJ1-1; 7 bases match TRBD1. The CDR3 runs to 17 residues. Germline V gives CDR1 LGHDT, CDR2 YNNKEL (reference sequence). J gave up 5 bases and V 4 bases, and 16 bases lay outside the gene matches. The CDR3 bases are TGTGCCAGCAGCCCACCAGGGACAGTTCTCCGGAGGACTGAAGCTTTCTTT. Translating gives CASSPPGTVLRRTEAFF.